This T cell receptor beta chain is from a study of T cells in localized non-small cell lung cancer. Study-wide results and limits: For the top 100 tumor clones, a median roughly 56 also appeared in adjacent lung.

This clone was detected only a few times. As yet, its antigen is unknown. CDR1 is SGHTA, CDR2 FQGNSA, per germline. CDR3 length: 13 residues. The V end was cut by 1 base, the J end by 4 bases, with 4 bases between. The table came from immunoSEQ multiplex PCR; TCRdb's copy has only in-frame clones and leaves some out. Here the sample spans under 2,000 clones, around 20% being singletons. The TCR comes from a woman aged 35-75 years with stage I lung adenocarcinoma. The chain carries TRBV7-2 and TRBJ1-4; D gene unclear. The source material was normal lung tissue next to the tumor, sampled before any cancer treatment. The CDR3 sequence: CASSLVGNEKLFF. CDR3 in DNA: TGTGCCAGCAGCTTAGTCGGTAATGAAAAACTGTTTTTT.